This passage covers 5 T cell receptor beta chains from one sample sequenced in a study of identical twins. TCRdb analysed the 5' RACE reads with MiXCR anew, one entry per CDR3 protein. The data show 200,000 to 250,000 distinct CDR3 sequences, 5% to 7% seen once. These same data were also listed under a study on T cells expressing NK-cell markers.

Sequenced: CD8+ T cells sorted from blood. The receptors originated from a woman aged 18-29 years in good health.

The chain has TRBV9 and TRBJ1-2; TRBD1 is a possible D gene (6 bases). This CDR3 has 12 amino acids. Germline V lookup: CDR1 SGDLS, CDR2 YYNGEE. The germline V and J ends were trimmed by 3 bases and 13 bases, with 16 bases remaining between them. CDR3 bases: TGTGCCAGCAGCGGCATATCAGGGGTCCCCACCTTC. Amino acids: CASSGISGVPTF.

Many counts were recorded for this clonotype. The chain links TRBV10-2 to TRBJ2-7; 12 bases are shared with TRBD1. The CDR3 has 15 amino acids. Per germline, CDR1 WSHSY and CDR2 SAAADI. The V and J ends lost 8 bases and 3 bases, in that order; junction bases with no gene match: 8. The CDR3 sequence is CASSEGQGALYEQYF. The CDR3 DNA is TGCGCCAGCTCTGAGGGACAGGGGGCCCTCTACGAGCAGTACTTC.

This chain connects TRBV20-1 to TRBJ1-5; tentatively, D is TRBD1 (5 bases). The CDR3 spans 13 residues. In germline, CDR1 is DFQATT, CDR2 SNEGSKA (reference sequence). The V end lost 3 bases, the J end lost 3 bases, and 9 bases lay between the germline ends. The CDR3 bases are TGCAGTGCTAGTTTAGGACACAATCAGCCCCAGCATTTT. Amino acids: CSASLGHNQPQHF.

There are a few counts of this clonotype. This chain joins TRBV7-8 and TRBJ2-1, with TRBD2 identical over 8 bases. V shed 6 bases and J 8 bases; nucleotides not matched to a gene: 15. The CDR3 extends over 16 amino acids. Germline loops: CDR1 SGHVS, CDR2 FQNEAQ. In DNA, the CDR3 is TGTGCCAGCAGTTTCCTCAGAGCGGGAGCTGAAGATGAGCAGTTCTTC. Translating it yields CASSFLRAGAEDEQFF.

This clonotype showed up many times. This chain joins TRBV9 and TRBJ2-7, with D tentatively TRBD1 (5 bases). The V end lost 4 bases, the J end lost 0 bases, and 14 bases lay between the germline ends. Per germline, CDR1 SGDLS and CDR2 YYNGEE. This CDR3 region has 15 residues. The CDR3 here is CASSPSGRSSYEQYF. DNA for the CDR3: TGTGCCAGCAGCCCCTCAGGGCGAAGCTCCTACGAGCAGTACTTC.